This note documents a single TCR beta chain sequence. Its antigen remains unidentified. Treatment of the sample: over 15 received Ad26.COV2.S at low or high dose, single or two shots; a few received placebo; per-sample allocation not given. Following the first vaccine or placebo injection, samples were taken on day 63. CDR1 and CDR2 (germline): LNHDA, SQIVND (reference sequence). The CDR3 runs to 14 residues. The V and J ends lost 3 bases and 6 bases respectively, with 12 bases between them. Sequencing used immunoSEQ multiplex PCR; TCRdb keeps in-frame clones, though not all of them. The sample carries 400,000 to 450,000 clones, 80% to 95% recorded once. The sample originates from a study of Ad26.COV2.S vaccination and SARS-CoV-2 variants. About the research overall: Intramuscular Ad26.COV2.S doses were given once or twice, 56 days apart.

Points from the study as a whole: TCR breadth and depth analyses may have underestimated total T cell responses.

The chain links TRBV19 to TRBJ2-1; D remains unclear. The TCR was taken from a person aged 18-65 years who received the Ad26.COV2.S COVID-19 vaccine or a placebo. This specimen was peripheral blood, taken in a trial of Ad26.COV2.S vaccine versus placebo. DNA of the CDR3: TGTGCCAGTAGTATTTCTCCAGTCGGCAATGAGCAGTTCTTC. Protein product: CASSISPVGNEQFF.